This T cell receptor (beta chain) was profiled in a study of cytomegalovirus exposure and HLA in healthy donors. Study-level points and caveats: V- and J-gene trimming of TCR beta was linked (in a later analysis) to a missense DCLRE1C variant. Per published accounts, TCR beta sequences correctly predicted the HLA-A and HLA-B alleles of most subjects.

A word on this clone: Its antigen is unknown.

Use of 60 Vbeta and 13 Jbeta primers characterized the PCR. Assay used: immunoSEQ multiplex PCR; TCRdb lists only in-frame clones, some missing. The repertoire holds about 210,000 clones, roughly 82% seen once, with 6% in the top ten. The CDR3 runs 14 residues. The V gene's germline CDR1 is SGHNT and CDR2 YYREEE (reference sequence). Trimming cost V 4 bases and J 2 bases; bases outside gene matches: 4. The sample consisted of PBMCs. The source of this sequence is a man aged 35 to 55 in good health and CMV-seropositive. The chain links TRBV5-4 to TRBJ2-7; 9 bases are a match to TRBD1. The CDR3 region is CASSDRQGAYEQYF. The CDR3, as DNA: TGTGCCAGCAGCGACCGACAGGGGGCCTACGAGCAGTACTTC.